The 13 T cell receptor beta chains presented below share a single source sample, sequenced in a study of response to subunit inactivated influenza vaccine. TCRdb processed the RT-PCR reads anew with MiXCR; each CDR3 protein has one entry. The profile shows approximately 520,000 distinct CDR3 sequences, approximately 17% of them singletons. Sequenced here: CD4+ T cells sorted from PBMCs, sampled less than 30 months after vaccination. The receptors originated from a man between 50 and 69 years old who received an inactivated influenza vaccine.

The CDR3 sequence is CASSQGGRVYGGELFF. In DNA, the CDR3 is TGTGCCAGCAGCCAAGGCGGCAGGGTTTATGGCGGGGAGCTGTTTTTT. The chain recombines TRBV3-1 with TRBJ2-2; D is perhaps TRBD1 (5 bases). V lost 1 base and J lost 7, with 16 bases in between. CDR1 is LGHDT and CDR2 is YNNKEL in the germline V gene (reference sequence). This CDR3 is 16 amino acids long. The full variable domain, in which reference TRBV3-1 and TRBJ2-2 provide the parts outside the CDR3, is DTAVSQTPKYLVTQMGNDKSIKCEQNLGHDTMYWYKQDSKKFLKIMFSYNNKELIINETVPNRFSPKSPDKAHLNLHINSLELGDSAVYFCASSQGGRVYGGELFFGEGSRLTVL.

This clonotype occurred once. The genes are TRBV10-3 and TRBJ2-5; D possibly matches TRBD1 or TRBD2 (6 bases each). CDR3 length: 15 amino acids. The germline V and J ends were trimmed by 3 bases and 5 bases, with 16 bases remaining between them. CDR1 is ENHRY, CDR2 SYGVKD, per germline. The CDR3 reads CAISEPGHGGETQYF. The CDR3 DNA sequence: TGTGCCATCAGTGAACCGGGACACGGAGGGGAGACCCAGTACTTC.

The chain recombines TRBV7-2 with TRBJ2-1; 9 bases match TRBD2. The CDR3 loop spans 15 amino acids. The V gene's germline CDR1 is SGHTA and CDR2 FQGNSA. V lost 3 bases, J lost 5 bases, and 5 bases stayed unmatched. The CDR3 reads CASSFGLALNNEQFF. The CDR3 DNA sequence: TGTGCCAGCAGCTTCGGACTAGCGTTGAACAATGAGCAGTTCTTC. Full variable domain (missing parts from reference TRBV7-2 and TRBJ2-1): GAGVSQSPSNKVTEKGKDVELRCDPISGHTALYWYRQSLGQGLEFLIYFQGNSAPDKSGLPSDRFSAERTGGSVSTLTIQRTQQEDSAVYLCASSFGLALNNEQFFGPGTRLTVL.

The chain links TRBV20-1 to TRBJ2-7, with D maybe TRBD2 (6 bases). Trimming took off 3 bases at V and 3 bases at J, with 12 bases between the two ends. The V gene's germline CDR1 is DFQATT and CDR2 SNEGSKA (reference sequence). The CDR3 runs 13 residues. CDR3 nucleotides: TGCAGTGCTAGCTACGGGAGCCACTACGAGCAGTACTTC. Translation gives CSASYGSHYEQYF.

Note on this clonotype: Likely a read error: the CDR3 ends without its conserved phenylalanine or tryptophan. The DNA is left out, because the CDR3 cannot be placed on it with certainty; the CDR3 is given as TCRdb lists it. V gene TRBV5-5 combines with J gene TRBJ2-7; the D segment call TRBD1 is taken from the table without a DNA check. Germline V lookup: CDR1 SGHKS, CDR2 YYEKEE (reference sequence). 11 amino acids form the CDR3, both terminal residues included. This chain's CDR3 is CASSYLRGMVS.

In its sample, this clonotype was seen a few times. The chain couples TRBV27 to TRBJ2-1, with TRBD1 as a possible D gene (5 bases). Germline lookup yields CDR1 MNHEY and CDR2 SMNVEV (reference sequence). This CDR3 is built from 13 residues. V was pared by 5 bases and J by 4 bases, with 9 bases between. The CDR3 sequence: CASSTNRYNEQFF. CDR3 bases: TGTGCCAGCAGTACGAACAGGTACAATGAGCAGTTCTTC.

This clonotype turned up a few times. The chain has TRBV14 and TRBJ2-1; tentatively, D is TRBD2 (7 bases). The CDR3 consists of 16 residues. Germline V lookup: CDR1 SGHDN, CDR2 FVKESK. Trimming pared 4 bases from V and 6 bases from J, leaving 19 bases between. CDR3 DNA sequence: TGTGCCAGCAGCCGGCCGAGGGGGGGAATTGTCAATGAGCAGTTCTTC. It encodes CASSRPRGGIVNEQFF.

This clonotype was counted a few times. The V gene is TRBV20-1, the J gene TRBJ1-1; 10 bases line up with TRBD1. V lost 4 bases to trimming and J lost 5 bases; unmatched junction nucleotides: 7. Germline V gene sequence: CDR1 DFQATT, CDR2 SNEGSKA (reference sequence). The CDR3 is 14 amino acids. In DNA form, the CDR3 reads TGCAGTGCTACCCGACAGGGGGCGCGGACTGAAGCTTTCTTT. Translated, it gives CSATRQGARTEAFF.

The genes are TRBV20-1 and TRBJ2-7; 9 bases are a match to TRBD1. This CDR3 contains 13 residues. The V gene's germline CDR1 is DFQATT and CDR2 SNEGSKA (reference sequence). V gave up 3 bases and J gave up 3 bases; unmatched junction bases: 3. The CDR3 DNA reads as TGCAGTGCTAGTGGGACAGGGAACTACGAGCAGTACTTC. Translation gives CSASGTGNYEQYF.

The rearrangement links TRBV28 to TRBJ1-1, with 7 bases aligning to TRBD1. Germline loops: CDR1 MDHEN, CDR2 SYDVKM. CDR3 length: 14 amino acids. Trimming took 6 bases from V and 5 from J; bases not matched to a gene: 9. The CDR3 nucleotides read TGTGCCAGCAGCGAGGACAGGATATTGACTGAAGCTTTCTTT. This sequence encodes CASSEDRILTEAFF.

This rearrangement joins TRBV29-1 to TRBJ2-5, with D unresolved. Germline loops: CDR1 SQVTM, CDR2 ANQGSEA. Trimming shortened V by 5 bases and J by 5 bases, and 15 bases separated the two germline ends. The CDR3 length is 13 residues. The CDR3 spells CSVLPAGVETQYF. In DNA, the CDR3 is TGCAGCGTTCTCCCCGCTGGGGTCGAGACCCAGTACTTC.

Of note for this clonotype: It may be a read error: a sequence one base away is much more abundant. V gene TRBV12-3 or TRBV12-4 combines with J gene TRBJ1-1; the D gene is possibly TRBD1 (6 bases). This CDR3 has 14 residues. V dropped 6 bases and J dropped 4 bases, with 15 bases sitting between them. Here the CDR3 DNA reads TGTGCCAGCAGACCCCGGGGGCCGAGCACTGAAGCTTTCTTT. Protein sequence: CASRPRGPSTEAFF.

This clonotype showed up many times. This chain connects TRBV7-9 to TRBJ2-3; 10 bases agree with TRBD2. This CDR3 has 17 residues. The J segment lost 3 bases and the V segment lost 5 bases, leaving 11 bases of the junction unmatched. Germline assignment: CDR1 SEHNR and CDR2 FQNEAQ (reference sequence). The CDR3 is CASSPWRLAGFTDTQYF. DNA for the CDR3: TGTGCCAGCAGCCCATGGAGACTAGCGGGTTTTACAGATACGCAGTATTTT.